This T cell receptor (beta chain) was observed in a study of identical twins. All donors were healthy, and all were Caucasian. Template switching created a universal primer site, and the cDNA included unique molecular identifiers. A single record per CDR3 protein comes from TCRdb applying MiXCR to the 5' RACE reads. Altogether approximately 1.8 million distinct CDR3 sequences are present, less than 35% being singletons, with the ten largest covering less than 0.35%. Overall study findings and caveats: Low generation probability was overrepresented in out-of-frame alpha sequences shared by twins. Reduced insertions were recorded for abundant cord blood beta clonotypes, with no such pattern in memory repertoires.

From germline, CDR1 is SQVTM and CDR2 ANQGSEA. The CDR3 runs to 14 residues. Note on this clonotype: Its antigen is unknown. One base away lies a much larger clone, so this may be a sequencing read error.

The chain is built from TRBV29-1 and TRBJ2-7; D gene ambiguous. Sequenced material: cord blood. This TCR was recovered from a newborn girl in good health. DNA of the CDR3: TGCAGCGTTACCTCGTTTCAGACCTCCTACGGGCAGTACTTC. This encodes CSVTSFQTSYGQYF.